This entry concerns a single TCR beta chain. The antigen remains undetermined. This CDR3 comprises 14 residues. V dropped 4 bases and J dropped 4 bases, with 13 bases sitting between them. Germline V gives CDR1 MNHNS, CDR2 SASEGT. The sample comes from a study of siplizumab effects on memory and regulatory T cells. Whole-study results and caveats: Confirmatory evidence of suppressive function in proliferating siplizumab-culture Tregs was not obtained.

TCRdb's copy holds only in-frame clones and misses some; the assay was immunoSEQ multiplex PCR. The sample has approximately 100,000 clones, about 93% seen once. J is TRBJ1-1 and V is TRBV6-1, with D uncertain. The source of this sequence is a human donor in good health. Sequences were obtained from non-Treg CD4+ T cells sorted from blood. The CDR3 DNA reads TGTGCCAGCAGTGGAGCGGTACGGGTCACTGAAGCTTTCTTT. It yields the protein CASSGAVRVTEAFF.